This entry lists 2 T cell receptor beta chains sequenced from one sample in a study of OX40 agonist ivuxolimab in advanced cancers. This table comes from immunoSEQ multiplex PCR, and its TCRdb copy is limited to in-frame clones, with some not included. The table records over 60,000 clones, roughly 87% of them present only once. The source material was CD4+ or CD8+ T cells sorted from blood, sampled in a trial of the OX40 agonist ivuxolimab. These receptors all come from an adult with an advanced solid tumor such as melanoma, head and neck, liver or kidney cancer.

This sequence joins TRBV7-2 and TRBJ2-7, with D possibly matching TRBD2 (6 bases). The CDR3 runs 17 residues. The germline V and J ends were trimmed by 4 bases and 0 bases, with 19 bases remaining between them. Germline CDR1 SGHTA, CDR2 FQGNSA. The DNA of the CDR3 is TGTGCCAGCAGCTCCCTCCGGCGGGACTCTTCCTCCTACGAGCAGTACTTC. Protein product: CASSSLRRDSSSYEQYF.

V and J are TRBV30 and TRBJ1-4; TRBD1 agrees at 7 bases. The germline V gene encodes CDR1 GTSNPN and CDR2 SVGIG (reference sequence). After removal of 0 bases from V and 9 bases from J, the junction contained 10 bases not matched to a gene. The length of the CDR3 is 15 residues. This CDR3 is CAWSVPGTVRKKLFF. CDR3 bases: TGTGCCTGGAGTGTACCGGGGACAGTTCGAAAAAAACTGTTTTTT.